This T cell receptor beta chain was captured in a study of T cells after yellow fever vaccination. The study, taken as a whole, reports: FACS-sorted repertoires could harbor abundant contaminating bulk-population clonotypes. Post-booster repertoires again held most primary-vaccination clones (about 95% CD4, 75% to 90% CD8). Compared with primary, the secondary response was weaker and peaked at day 5, not 15.

This CDR3 region has 15 residues. The germline gives CDR1 LGHNA, CDR2 YSLEER. As TCR cDNA was made by 5'RACE template switching, a universal primer site and UMIs were added. Each CDR3 protein gets one entry after TCRdb re-called the 5' RACE reads with MiXCR. The data contain a few hundred thousand distinct CDR3 sequences, 13% of them singletons. The sample holds a few counts of this clonotype. Its antigen is as yet unknown. The chain links TRBV4-3 to TRBJ2-1, with 10 bases aligning to TRBD2. The clonotype originates from a man aged 25-40 years who received the YFV17D yellow fever vaccine. Sequences were derived from CD4+ T cells sorted from PBMCs, sampled 45 days after the yellow fever booster vaccination. The CDR3 region is CASRSGLAGVYEQFF. As DNA, the CDR3 is TGCGCGAGTCGGTCTGGTCTAGCGGGAGTCTATGAGCAGTTCTTC.